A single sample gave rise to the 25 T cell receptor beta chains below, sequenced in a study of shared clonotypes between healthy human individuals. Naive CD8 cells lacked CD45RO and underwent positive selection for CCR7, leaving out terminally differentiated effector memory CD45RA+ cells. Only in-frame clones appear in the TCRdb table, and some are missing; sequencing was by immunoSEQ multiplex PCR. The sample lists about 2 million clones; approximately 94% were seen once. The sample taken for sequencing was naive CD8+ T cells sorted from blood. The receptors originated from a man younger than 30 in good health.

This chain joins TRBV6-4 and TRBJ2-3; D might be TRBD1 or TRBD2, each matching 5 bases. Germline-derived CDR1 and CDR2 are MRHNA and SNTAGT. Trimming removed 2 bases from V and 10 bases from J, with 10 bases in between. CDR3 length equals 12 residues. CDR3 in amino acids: CASSDQSGPQYF. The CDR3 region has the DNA TGTGCCAGCAGTGACCAGTCGGGACCGCAGTATTTT.

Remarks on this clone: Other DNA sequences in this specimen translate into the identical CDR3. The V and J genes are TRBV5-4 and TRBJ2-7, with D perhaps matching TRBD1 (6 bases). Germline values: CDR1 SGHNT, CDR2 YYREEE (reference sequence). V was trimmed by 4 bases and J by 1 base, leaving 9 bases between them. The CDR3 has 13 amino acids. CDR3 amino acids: CASSPGQSYEQYF. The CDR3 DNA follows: TGTGCCAGCAGCCCCGGACAGTCCTACGAGCAGTACTTC. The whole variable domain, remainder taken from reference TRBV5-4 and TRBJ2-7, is ETGVTQSPTHLIKTRGQQVTLRCSSQSGHNTVSWYQQALGQGPQFIFQYYREEENGRGNFPPRFSGLQFPNYSSELNVNALELDDSALYLCASSPGQSYEQYFGPGTRLTVT.

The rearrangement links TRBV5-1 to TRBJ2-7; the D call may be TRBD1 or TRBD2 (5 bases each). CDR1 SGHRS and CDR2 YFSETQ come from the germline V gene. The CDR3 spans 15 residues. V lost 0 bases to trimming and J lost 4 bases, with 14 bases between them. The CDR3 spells CASSLGEGSDYEQYF. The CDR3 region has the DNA TGCGCCAGCAGCTTGGGAGAGGGGTCGGATTACGAGCAGTACTTC. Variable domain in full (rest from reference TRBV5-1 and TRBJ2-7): KAGVTQTPRYLIKTRGQQVTLSCSPISGHRSVSWYQQTPGQGLQFLFEYFSETQRNKGNFPGRFSGRQFSNSRSEMNVSTLELGDSALYLCASSLGEGSDYEQYFGPGTRLTVT.

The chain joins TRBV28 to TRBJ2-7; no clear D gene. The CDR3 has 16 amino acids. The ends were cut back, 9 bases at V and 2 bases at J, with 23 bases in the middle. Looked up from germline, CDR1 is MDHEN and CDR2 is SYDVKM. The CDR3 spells CASPSPDPRGTYEQYF. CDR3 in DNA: TGTGCCAGTCCCTCCCCGGACCCTCGAGGAACCTACGAGCAGTACTTC.

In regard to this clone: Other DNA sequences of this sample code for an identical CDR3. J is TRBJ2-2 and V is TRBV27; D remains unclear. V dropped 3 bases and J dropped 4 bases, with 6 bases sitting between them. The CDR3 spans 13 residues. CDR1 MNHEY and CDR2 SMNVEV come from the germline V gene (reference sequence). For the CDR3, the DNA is TGTGCCAGCAGTTTGATGGGCACCGGGGAGCTGTTTTTT. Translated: CASSLMGTGELFF.

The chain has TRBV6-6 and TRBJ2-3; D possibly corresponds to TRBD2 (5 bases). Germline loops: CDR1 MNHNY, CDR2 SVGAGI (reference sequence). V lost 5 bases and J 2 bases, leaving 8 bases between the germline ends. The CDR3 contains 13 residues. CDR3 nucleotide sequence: TGTGCCAGCAGTCCGACTAACACAGATACGCAGTATTTT. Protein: CASSPTNTDTQYF.

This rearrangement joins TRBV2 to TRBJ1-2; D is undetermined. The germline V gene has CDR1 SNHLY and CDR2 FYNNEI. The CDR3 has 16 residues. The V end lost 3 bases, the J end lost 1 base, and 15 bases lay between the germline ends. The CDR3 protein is CASSDISESFNYGYTF. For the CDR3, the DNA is TGTGCCAGCAGTGATATTTCTGAGTCTTTTAACTATGGCTACACCTTC.

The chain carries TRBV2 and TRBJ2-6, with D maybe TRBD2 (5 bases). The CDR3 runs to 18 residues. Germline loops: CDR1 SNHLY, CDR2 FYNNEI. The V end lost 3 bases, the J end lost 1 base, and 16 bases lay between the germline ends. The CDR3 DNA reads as TGTGCCAGCAGTGATAGGACTCCCTGGGGATCTGGGGCCAACGTCCTGACTTTC. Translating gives CASSDRTPWGSGANVLTF.

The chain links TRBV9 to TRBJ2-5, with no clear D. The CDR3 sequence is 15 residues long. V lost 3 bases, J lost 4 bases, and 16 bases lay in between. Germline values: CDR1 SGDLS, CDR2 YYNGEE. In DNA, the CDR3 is TGTGCCAGCAGCGGCGAGTCTCACCCGGGAGAGACCCAGTACTTC. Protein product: CASSGESHPGETQYF. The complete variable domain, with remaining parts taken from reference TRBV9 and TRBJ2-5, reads DSGVTQTPKHLITATGQRVTLRCSPRSGDLSVYWYQQSLDQGLQFLIQYYNGEERAKGNILERFSAQQFPDLHSELNLSSLELGDSALYFCASSGESHPGETQYFGPGTRLLVL.

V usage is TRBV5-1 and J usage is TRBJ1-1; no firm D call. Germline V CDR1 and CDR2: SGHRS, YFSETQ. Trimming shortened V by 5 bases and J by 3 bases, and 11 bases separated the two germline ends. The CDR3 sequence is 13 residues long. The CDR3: CASREGIYTEAFF. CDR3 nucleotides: TGCGCCAGCAGGGAGGGCATTTACACTGAAGCTTTCTTT.

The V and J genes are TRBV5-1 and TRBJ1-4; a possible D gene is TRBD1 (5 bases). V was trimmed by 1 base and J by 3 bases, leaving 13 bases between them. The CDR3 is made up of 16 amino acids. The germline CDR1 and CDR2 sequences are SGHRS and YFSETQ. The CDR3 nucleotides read TGCGCCAGCAGCTTGCTAGGGGAAGGAGCTAATGAAAAACTGTTTTTT. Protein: CASSLLGEGANEKLFF.

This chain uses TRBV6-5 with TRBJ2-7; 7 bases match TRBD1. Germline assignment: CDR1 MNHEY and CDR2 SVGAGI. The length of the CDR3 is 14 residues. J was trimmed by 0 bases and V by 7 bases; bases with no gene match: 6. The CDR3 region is CASTRQGSSYEQYF. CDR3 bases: TGTGCCAGCACAAGACAGGGAAGCTCCTACGAGCAGTACTTC.

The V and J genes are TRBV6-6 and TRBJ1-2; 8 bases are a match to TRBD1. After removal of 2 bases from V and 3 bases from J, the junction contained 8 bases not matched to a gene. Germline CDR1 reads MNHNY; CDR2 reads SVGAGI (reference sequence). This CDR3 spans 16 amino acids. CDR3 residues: CASSYTGQGKDYGYTF. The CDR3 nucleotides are TGTGCCAGCAGTTACACCGGACAGGGAAAGGACTATGGCTACACCTTC.

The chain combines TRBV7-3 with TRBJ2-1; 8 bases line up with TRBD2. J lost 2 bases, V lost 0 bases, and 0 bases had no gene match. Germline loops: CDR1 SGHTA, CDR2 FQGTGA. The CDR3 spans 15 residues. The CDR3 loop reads CASSLTSGTYNEQFF. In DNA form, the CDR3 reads TGTGCCAGCAGCTTAACTAGCGGGACCTACAATGAGCAGTTCTTC.

CDR3 sequence reads: CASSSPGRHQETQYF. DNA for the CDR3: TGTGCCAGCAGCTCACCCGGCAGACACCAAGAGACCCAGTACTTC. J is TRBJ2-5 and V is TRBV7-9; D unresolved. Germline V gives CDR1 SEHNR, CDR2 FQNEAQ (reference sequence). The CDR3 consists of 15 residues. V lost 4 bases, J lost 0 bases, and 12 bases lay in between.

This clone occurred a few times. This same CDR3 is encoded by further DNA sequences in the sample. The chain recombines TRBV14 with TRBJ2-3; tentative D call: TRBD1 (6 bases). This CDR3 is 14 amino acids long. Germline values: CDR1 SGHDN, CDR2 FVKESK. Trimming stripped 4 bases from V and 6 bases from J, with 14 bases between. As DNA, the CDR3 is TGTGCCAGCAGCCTCCAAGGGGGTACCGATACGCAGTATTTT. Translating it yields CASSLQGGTDTQYF. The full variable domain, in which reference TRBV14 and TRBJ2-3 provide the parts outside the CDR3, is EAGVTQFPSHSVIEKGQTVTLRCDPISGHDNLYWYRRVMGKEIKFLLHFVKESKQDESGMPNNRFLAERTGGTYSTLKVQPAELEDSGVYFCASSLQGGTDTQYFGPGTRLTVL.

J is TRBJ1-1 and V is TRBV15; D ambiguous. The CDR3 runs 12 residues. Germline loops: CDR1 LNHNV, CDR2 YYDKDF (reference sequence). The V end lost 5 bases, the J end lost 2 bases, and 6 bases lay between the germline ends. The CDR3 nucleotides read TGTGCCACCAGCGACGATAACACTGAAGCTTTCTTT. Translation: CATSDDNTEAFF.

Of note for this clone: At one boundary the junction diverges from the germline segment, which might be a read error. The CDR3 loop reads CASSLGSGSIYEQYF. DNA for the CDR3: TGTGCCAGCAGCCTAGGTAGCGGGAGTATCTACGAGCAGTACTTC. The V call is TRBV13, the J call TRBJ2-7; 9 bases fit TRBD2. CDR3 length: 15 residues. Germline V lookup: CDR1 PRHDT, CDR2 FYEKMQ (reference sequence).

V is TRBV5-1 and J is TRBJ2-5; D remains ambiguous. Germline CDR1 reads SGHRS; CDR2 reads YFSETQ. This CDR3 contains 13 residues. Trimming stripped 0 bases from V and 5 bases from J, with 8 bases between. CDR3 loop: CASSLVIEETQYF. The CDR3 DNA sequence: TGCGCCAGCAGCTTGGTGATTGAGGAGACCCAGTACTTC. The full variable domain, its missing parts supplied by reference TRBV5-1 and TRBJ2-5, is KAGVTQTPRYLIKTRGQQVTLSCSPISGHRSVSWYQQTPGQGLQFLFEYFSETQRNKGNFPGRFSGRQFSNSRSEMNVSTLELGDSALYLCASSLVIEETQYFGPGTRLLVL.

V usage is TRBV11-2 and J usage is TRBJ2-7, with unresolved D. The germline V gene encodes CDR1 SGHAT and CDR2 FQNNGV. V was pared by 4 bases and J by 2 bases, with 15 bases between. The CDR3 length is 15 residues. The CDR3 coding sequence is TGTGCCAGCAGCTATGAACCTGCCGCCGCCTACGAGCAGTACTTC. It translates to CASSYEPAAAYEQYF.

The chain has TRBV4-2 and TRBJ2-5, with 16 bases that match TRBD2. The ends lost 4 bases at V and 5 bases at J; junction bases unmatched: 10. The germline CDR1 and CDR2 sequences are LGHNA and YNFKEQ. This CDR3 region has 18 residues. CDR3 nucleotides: TGTGCCAGCAGCCCGGGACTAGCGGGGGGGCTTGGCGGTGAGACCCAGTACTTC. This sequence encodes CASSPGLAGGLGGETQYF.

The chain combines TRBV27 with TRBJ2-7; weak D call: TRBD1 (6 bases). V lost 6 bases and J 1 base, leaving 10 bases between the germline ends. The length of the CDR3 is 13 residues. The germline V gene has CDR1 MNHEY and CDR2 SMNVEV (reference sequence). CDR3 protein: CASRGHISYEQYF. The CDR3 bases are TGTGCCAGCAGGGGACACATTTCCTACGAGCAGTACTTC.

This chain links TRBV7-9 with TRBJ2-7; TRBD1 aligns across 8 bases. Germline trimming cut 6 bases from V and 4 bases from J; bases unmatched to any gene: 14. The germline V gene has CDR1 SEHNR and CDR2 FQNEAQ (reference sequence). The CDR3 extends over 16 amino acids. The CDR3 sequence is CASSPRTGPRLYEQYF. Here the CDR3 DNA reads TGTGCCAGCAGTCCCCGGACAGGGCCCAGGCTTTACGAGCAGTACTTC.

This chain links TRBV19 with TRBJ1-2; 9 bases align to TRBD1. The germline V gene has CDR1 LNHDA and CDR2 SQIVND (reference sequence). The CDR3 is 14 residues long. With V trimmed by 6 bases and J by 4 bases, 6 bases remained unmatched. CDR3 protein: CASSDRGIGYGYTF. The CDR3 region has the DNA TGTGCCAGTAGCGACAGGGGGATCGGCTATGGCTACACCTTC.

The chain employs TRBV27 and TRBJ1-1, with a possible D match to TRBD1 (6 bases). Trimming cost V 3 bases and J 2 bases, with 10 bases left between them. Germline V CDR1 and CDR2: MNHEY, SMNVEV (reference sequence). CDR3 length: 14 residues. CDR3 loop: CASSFTGYNTEAFF. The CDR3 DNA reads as TGTGCCAGCAGTTTCACAGGGTACAACACTGAAGCTTTCTTT.